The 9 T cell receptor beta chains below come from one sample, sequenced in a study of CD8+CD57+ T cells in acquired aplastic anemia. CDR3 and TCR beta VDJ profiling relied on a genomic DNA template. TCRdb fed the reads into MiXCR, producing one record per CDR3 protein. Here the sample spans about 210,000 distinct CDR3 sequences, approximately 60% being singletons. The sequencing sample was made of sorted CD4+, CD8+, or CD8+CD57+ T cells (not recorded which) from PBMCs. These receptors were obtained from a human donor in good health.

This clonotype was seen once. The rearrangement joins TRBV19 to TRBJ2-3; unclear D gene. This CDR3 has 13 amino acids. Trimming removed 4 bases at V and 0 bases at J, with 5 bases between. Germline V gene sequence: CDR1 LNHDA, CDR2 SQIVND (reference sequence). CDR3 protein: CASSTLSTDTQYF. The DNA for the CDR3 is TGTGCCAGTAGTACCCTAAGCACAGATACGCAGTATTTT.

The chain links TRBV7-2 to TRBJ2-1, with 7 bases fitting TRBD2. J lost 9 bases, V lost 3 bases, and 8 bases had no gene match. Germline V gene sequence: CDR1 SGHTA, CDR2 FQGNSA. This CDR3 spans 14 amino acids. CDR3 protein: CASSFSGLEGEQFF. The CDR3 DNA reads TGTGCCAGCAGCTTTTCCGGACTAGAGGGTGAGCAGTTCTTC. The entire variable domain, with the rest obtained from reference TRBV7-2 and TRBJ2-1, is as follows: GAGVSQSPSNKVTEKGKDVELRCDPISGHTALYWYRQSLGQGLEFLIYFQGNSAPDKSGLPSDRFSAERTGGSVSTLTIQRTQQEDSAVYLCASSFSGLEGEQFFGPGTRLTVL.

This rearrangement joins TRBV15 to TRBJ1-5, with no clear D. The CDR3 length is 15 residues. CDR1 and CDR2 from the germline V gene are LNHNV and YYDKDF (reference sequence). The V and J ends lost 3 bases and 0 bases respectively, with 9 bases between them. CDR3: CATSSDGSSNQPQHF. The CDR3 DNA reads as TGTGCCACCAGCAGCGACGGGTCTAGCAATCAGCCCCAGCATTTT.

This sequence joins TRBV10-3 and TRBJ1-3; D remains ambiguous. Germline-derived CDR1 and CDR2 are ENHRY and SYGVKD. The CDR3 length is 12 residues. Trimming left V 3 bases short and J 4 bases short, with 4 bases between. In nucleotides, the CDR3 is TGTGCCATCAGTGATACCGGAAACACCATATATTTT. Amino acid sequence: CAISDTGNTIYF.

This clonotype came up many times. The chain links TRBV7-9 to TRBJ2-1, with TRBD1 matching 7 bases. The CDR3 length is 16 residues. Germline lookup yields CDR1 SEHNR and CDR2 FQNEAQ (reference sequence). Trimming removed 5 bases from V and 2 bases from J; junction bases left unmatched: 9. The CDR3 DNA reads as TGTGCCAGCAGCACCAGTGAGGGGGCTACCTACAATGAGCAGTTCTTC. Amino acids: CASSTSEGATYNEQFF.

The DNA of the CDR3 is TGTGCCAGCAGCTTAAGTAAGACAGGGAACACCGGGGAGCTGTTTTTT. It is translated as CASSLSKTGNTGELFF. The rearrangement joins TRBV7-6 to TRBJ2-2; D might be TRBD1 (6 bases). Trimming removed 2 bases from V and 1 base from J, with 11 bases in between. Germline CDR1 reads SGHVS; CDR2 reads FNYEAQ. This CDR3 has 16 residues.

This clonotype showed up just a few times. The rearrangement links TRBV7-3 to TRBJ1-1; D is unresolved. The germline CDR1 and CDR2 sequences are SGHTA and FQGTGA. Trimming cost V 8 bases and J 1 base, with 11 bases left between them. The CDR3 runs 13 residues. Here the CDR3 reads CASCAQPNTEAFF. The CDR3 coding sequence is TGTGCCAGCTGCGCACAACCGAACACTGAAGCTTTCTTT.

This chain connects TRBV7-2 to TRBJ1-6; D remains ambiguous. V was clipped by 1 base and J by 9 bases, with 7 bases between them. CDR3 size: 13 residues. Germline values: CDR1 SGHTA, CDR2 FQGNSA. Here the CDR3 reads CASSLGWRSPLHF. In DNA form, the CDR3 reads TGTGCCAGCAGCTTAGGGTGGCGTTCACCCCTCCACTTT.

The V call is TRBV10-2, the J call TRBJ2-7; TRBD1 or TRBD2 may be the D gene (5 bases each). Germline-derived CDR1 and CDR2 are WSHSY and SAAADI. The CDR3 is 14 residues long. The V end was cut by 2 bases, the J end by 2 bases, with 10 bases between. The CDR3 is CASSEGTGPYEQYF. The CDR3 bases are TGCGCCAGCAGTGAGGGGACGGGGCCCTACGAGCAGTACTTC.